These T cell receptor beta chains were read from a single sample in a study of shared clonotypes between healthy human individuals. The table came from immunoSEQ multiplex PCR; TCRdb's copy has only in-frame clones and leaves some out. The data show about 1 million clones, 70% to 80% seen once. The sequenced sample consisted of memory CD4+ T cells sorted from blood. These receptors were collected from a man aged 18-30 years in good health. Both conserved end residues are part of each CDR3. Fields, in order: V gene, J gene, CDR3 protein.

TRBV2,TRBJ2-5,CASSVGATRKETQYF
TRBV4-1,TRBJ2-7,CASSHWKRDSSGEQYF
TRBV10-3,TRBJ1-4,CAISVGTASTNEKLFF
TRBV11-2,TRBJ1-1,CASSAGQGTEAFF
TRBV6-1,TRBJ1-2,CASSETSRDRGRRGYTF
TRBV5-1,TRBJ2-2,CASSVLTANTGELFF
TRBV2,TRBJ1-2,CASSVLDRGNGYTF
TRBV7-8,TRBJ2-7,CASSLVLGQGYEQYF
TRBV5-4,TRBJ2-2,CASSISGGSTGELFF
TRBV6-5,TRBJ1-2,CASSSLGGGDYGYTF
TRBV19,TRBJ1-2,CASTRGNSPGDYGYTF
TRBV7-2,TRBJ1-2,CASSPPGRFNYGYTF
TRBV9,TRBJ2-2,CASSVETYGTGELFF
TRBV19,TRBJ1-6,CASSIQGGDNSPLHF
TRBV7-2,TRBJ2-5,CASSVDRGRETQYF
TRBV11-2,TRBJ2-1,CASSNRDRPYNEQFF
TRBV28,TRBJ1-1,CASSLKTEAFF
TRBV10-3,TRBJ2-3,CAISEGGRDTDTQYF
TRBV9,TRBJ2-5,CASSAGLAGETQYF
TRBV19,TRBJ1-2,CASGRGQGFDGYTF
TRBV30,TRBJ2-5,CAWSGGLQETQYF
TRBV28,TRBJ1-2,CASRPQSVGFGYTF
TRBV6-5,TRBJ2-2,CASSYALTGGPGELFF
TRBV5-6,TRBJ2-5,CASSLRSAGETQYF
TRBV7-6,TRBJ1-1,CASSPRGQGAEAFF
TRBV4-1,TRBJ1-4,CASSQDPPELATNEKLFF
TRBV5-4,TRBJ2-5,CASSSHQETQYF
TRBV28,TRBJ2-7,CASSSGTGLVHEQYF
TRBV18,TRBJ1-3,CASSPSQNGNTIYF
TRBV5-4,TRBJ1-6,CASSNRELSSPLHF
TRBV5-8,TRBJ1-2,CASSLDGGTNYGYTF
TRBV11-2,TRBJ2-1,CASSPDRSGGEQFF
TRBV6-6,TRBJ2-3,CASSSAGTDTQYF
TRBV28,TRBJ2-7,CASSLGSAYEQYF
TRBV7-2,TRBJ1-1,CASSRRTNTEAFF
TRBV9,TRBJ2-7,CASSVSSSGQGREQYF
TRBV5-4,TRBJ2-5,CASSRGVAGGQRETQYF
TRBV28,TRBJ2-7,CASSYTVALDGSYTYEQYF
TRBV10-1,TRBJ2-5,CASSRDGSQETQYF
TRBV18,TRBJ1-2,CASSPLRGKDREQMRVDSNYGYTF
TRBV4-2,TRBJ2-4,CASSQDGTGIKLAKNIQYF